The present T cell receptor beta chain was sequenced within a study of blood T cell repertoires in COVID-19. The wider study: The origin of the acute and convalescent COVID-19 samples was the United States, Italy and Spain. T cells, B-cell-depleted T cells, or PBMCs provided the cDNA or gDNA that served as material.

This CDR3 has 14 residues. Germline V gene lookup returns CDR1 SGHDT and CDR2 YYEEEE. The V gene lost 2 bases and the J gene lost 6 bases, with 9 bases spanning the gap. This clone was observed a single time. Per the original methods: Using reference gene primer amplification, nucleated cell counts were estimated. Sequenced by immunoSEQ multiplex PCR; TCRdb stores in-frame clones only, minus some. V, J and clone size derive from that table, while D and trimming were established from the DNA sequence. The profile shows 430,000 or so clones, roughly 90% of them singletons. V usage is TRBV5-6 and J usage is TRBJ1-6; TRBD1 is a possible D gene (6 bases). The sequenced sample consisted of peripheral blood. This clonotype originated in a man aged 18-30 years with COVID-19, enrolled during active disease. The CDR3 bases are TGTGCCAGCAGCTTCGGACAGTCTAATTCACCCCTCCACTTT. Translated: CASSFGQSNSPLHF.